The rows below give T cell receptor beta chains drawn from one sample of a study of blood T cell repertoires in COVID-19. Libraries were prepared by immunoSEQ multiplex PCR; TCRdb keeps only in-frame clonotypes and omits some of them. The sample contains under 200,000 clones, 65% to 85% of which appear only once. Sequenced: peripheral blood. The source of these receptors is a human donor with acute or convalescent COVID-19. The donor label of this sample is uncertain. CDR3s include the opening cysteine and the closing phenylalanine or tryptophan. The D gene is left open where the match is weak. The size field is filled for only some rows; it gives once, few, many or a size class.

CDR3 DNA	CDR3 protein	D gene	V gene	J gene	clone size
TGTGCCAGCAAATCAGGGACAGGGGCTGGAAACACCATATATTTT	CASKSGTGAGNTIYF	TRBD1	TRBV19	TRBJ1-3	-
TGTGCCAGCAGTAAGCAAGGGGGCGGCTCACCCCTCCACTTT	CASSKQGGGSPLHF	TRBD1	TRBV25-1	TRBJ1-6	many
TGCAGCGCTCCCCTAATGGGCAGCACCGGGGAGCTGTTTTTT	CSAPLMGSTGELFF	-	TRBV29-1	TRBJ2-2	-
TGTGCCAGCAGTTACCGGATCGGGACATCGGCACAGCCCCAGCATTTT	CASSYRIGTSAQPQHF	-	TRBV28	TRBJ1-5	-
TGTGCCAGCAGTTCCCCATCGGCGGGGGCGGGCGATACGCAGTATTTT	CASSSPSAGAGDTQYF	-	TRBV28	TRBJ2-3	-
TGCGCCAGCAGCCAAGAGAGGACAGATACGCAGTATTTT	CASSQERTDTQYF	-	TRBV4-1	TRBJ2-3	once
TGTGCCAGCAGCTTGTTTGCGGGAGCGGGAGATACGCAGTATTTT	CASSLFAGAGDTQYF	TRBD2	TRBV5-4	TRBJ2-3	-
TGTGCCAGCAGCTTGGTGTTCGACAGGGTAACGGATAATGAAAAACTGTTTTTT	CASSLVFDRVTDNEKLFF	TRBD1	TRBV5-4	TRBJ1-4	once
TGTGCCAGCAGTTGGGAGGACACTGAAGCTTTCTTT	CASSWEDTEAFF	-	TRBV2	TRBJ1-1	-
TGCGCCAGCAGTGCAGGTACCGGGACAGGGGGAATGAAGACGTTCTTT	CASSAGTGTGGMKTFF	TRBD1	TRBV10-2	TRBJ1-1	-
TGTGCCAGCAATTACGGGACAGGGGCTCCTGGGGCCAACGTCCTGACTTTC	CASNYGTGAPGANVLTF	TRBD1	TRBV3-1/TRBV3-2	TRBJ2-6	-
TGTGCCAGCAGCCGAAGGGACTTCCAAGAGACCCAGTACTTC	CASSRRDFQETQYF	-	TRBV6-6	TRBJ2-5	-
TGCGCCAGCAGAGCAACTAGCGGGAGGGCCCTCAGCACCGGGGAGCTGTTTTTT	CASRATSGRALSTGELFF	TRBD2	TRBV5-1	TRBJ2-2	-
TGTGCCAGCAGCTTGGGGTCTAGCGCCTACGAGCAGTACTTC	CASSLGSSAYEQYF	-	TRBV5-4	TRBJ2-7	-
TGCGCCAGCAGCCAACCGGGACAACGAAACACCATATATTTT	CASSQPGQRNTIYF	-	TRBV4-1	TRBJ1-3	-
TGCGCCAGCAGTGGGGACAGGGTGTTTCAGCCCCAGCATTTT	CASSGDRVFQPQHF	TRBD1	TRBV10-2	TRBJ1-5	few
TGCGCCAGCACCTCCGGGACAGGGGGCTTCGAGCAGTACTTC	CASTSGTGGFEQYF	TRBD1	TRBV5-1	TRBJ2-7	-
TGTGCCAGTAGTACACAGGTTCTGAACACTGAAGCTTTCTTT	CASSTQVLNTEAFF	-	TRBV19	TRBJ1-1	-
TGTGCCAGCAGCTTAGATAATTTGGCTTGGCCGTACTTC	CASSLDNLAWPYF	-	TRBV11-2	TRBJ2-5	-
TGTGCCAGCAGCCGGGACAGGCACGAGCAGTACTTC	CASSRDRHEQYF	TRBD1	TRBV11-3	TRBJ2-7	-
TGTGCCAGCAGTTTGACAGGGGTCACTGAAGCTTTCTTT	CASSLTGVTEAFF	TRBD1	TRBV27	TRBJ1-1	-
TGTGCCAGCAGGCGAGGGCAGGCAACCTACGAGCAGTACTTC	CASRRGQATYEQYF	-	TRBV6-5	TRBJ2-7	-
TGCGCCAGCAGCTTGTATAAGCCTCGAGGTCAGCCCCAGCATTTT	CASSLYKPRGQPQHF	-	TRBV5-1	TRBJ1-5	-
TGTGCCAGCAGCCAAGATCAAACAGGGTCAAACTATGGCTACACCTTC	CASSQDQTGSNYGYTF	-	TRBV4-2	TRBJ1-2	-
TGTGCCAGCAGTTACGAGGGGGCTGATAATTCACCCCTCCACTTT	CASSYEGADNSPLHF	TRBD1	TRBV6-6	TRBJ1-6	few
TGTGCCAGCTCCCGAGGGCGGGGGACGAACACCGGGGAGCTGTTTTTT	CASSRGRGTNTGELFF	TRBD2	TRBV2	TRBJ2-2	few
TGTGCCACCAGCAGAGGGGGGGAAAACACCATATATTTT	CATSRGGENTIYF	-	TRBV15	TRBJ1-3	-
TGTGCCAGCAGTGAAAATCTAGCGGCTAGCACAGATACGCAGTATTTT	CASSENLAASTDTQYF	TRBD2	TRBV6-1	TRBJ2-3	-
TGTGCCAGCAGTTCCGGGAGTTTCTACGAGCAGTACTTC	CASSSGSFYEQYF	-	TRBV28	TRBJ2-7	-
TGTGCCAGCAGCCCCCGTGACGGACTCTCCTACGAGCAGTACTTC	CASSPRDGLSYEQYF	-	TRBV11-3	TRBJ2-7	-
TGTGCCAGCAGACAATACAGGGGGGCCGTCTATGGCTACACCTTC	CASRQYRGAVYGYTF	TRBD1	TRBV6-5	TRBJ1-2	-
TGTGCCAGCAGCTTCGGAGGAACCCGGGGGAACACTGAAGCTTTCTTT	CASSFGGTRGNTEAFF	-	TRBV5-4	TRBJ1-1	once
TGTGCCAGCAGTTTACGAATTACTAGCGGAGGAGGGGATACGCAGTATTTT	CASSLRITSGGGDTQYF	TRBD2	TRBV27	TRBJ2-3	-
TGTGCCAGCAGTGACGGACAGGGCCTTTCCGAAGCTTTCTTT	CASSDGQGLSEAFF	TRBD1	TRBV6-1	TRBJ1-1	-
TGTGCCAGCAGCCCACCGGGCCGCCAGCGGGAAAAACTGTTTTTT	CASSPPGRQREKLFF	-	TRBV3-1/TRBV3-2	TRBJ1-4	-
TGTGCCTGGAGCCCGAGAGGGGACTCAGGTCCACGAGGCTACACCTTC	CAWSPRGDSGPRGYTF	-	TRBV30	TRBJ1-2	-
TGTGCCAGCAGCTTGGAGGCTAGCGGGGGGTACAATGAGCAGTTCTTC	CASSLEASGGYNEQFF	TRBD2	TRBV5-4	TRBJ2-1	-
TGTGCCAGCAGCTTGGAAGGGACTAGGGCCTACAATGAGCAGTTCTTC	CASSLEGTRAYNEQFF	TRBD2	TRBV5-4	TRBJ2-1	-
TGTGCCAGCAGCTTGGGCAGGGGGAGCGGGGAGCTGTTTTTT	CASSLGRGSGELFF	TRBD1	TRBV5-4	TRBJ2-2	once
TGTGCCAGCTCACCAAGGACAGGGGGCTCCTACGAGCAGTACTTC	CASSPRTGGSYEQYF	TRBD1	TRBV18	TRBJ2-7	-
TGTGCCAGTAGTAGCGGGACTAGCGGGAGTCCGTACGAGCAGTACTTC	CASSSGTSGSPYEQYF	TRBD2	TRBV19	TRBJ2-7	many
TGTGCCAGCAGTGTAGCCGGGGGTCCGTTCACCGGGGAGCTGTTTTTT	CASSVAGGPFTGELFF	-	TRBV6-1	TRBJ2-2	-
TGTGCTAGTGGTTTGGTGCGGGGGGCGGAGACCCAGTACTTC	CASGLVRGAETQYF	TRBD2	TRBV12-5	TRBJ2-5	-
TGTGCCAGCATTAGACAGCTCGCTAGCACAGATACGCAGTATTTT	CASIRQLASTDTQYF	-	TRBV28	TRBJ2-3	once
TGTGCCAGCAGCCTTCTACAAGGGACTAGCCACGAGCAGTACTTC	CASSLLQGTSHEQYF	TRBD2	TRBV2	TRBJ2-7	-
TGTGCCAGCAGGAGACAGCACACCTCTGGAAACACCATATATTTT	CASRRQHTSGNTIYF	-	TRBV6-5	TRBJ1-3	-
TGTGCCAGCAGCCAAGAAGCGACAGGGCGATACGAGCAGTACTTC	CASSQEATGRYEQYF	TRBD1	TRBV4-2	TRBJ2-7	-
TGTGCCTGGAGTCTAGGGACTAGCGTCAATGAGCAGTTCTTC	CAWSLGTSVNEQFF	TRBD2	TRBV30	TRBJ2-1	-
TGTGCCATCAGCCGGGACACTGGCGAGACCGGGGAGCTGTTTTTT	CAISRDTGETGELFF	-	TRBV10-3	TRBJ2-2	-
TGCGCCAGCAGCCCGAGGACAGGGGGTGGTGAAAAACTGTTTTTT	CASSPRTGGGEKLFF	TRBD1	TRBV5-1	TRBJ1-4	few